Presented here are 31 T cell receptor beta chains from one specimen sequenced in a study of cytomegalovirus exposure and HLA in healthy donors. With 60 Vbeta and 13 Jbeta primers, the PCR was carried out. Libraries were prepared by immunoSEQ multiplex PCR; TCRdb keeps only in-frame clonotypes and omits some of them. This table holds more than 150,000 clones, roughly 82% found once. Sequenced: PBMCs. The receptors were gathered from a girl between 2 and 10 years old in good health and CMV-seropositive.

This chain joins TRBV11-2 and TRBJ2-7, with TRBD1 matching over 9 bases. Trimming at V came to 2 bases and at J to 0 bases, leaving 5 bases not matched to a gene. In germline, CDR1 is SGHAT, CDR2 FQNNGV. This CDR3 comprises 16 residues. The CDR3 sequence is CASSLSRTGDSYEQYF. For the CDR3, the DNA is TGTGCCAGCAGCTTAAGCAGGACAGGGGACTCCTACGAGCAGTACTTC.

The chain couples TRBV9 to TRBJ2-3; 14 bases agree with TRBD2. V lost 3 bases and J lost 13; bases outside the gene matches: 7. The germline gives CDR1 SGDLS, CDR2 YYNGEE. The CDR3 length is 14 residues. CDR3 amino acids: CASSGRLAGGLKYF. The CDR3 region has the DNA TGTGCCAGCAGCGGGAGACTAGCGGGGGGGCTAAAGTATTTT.

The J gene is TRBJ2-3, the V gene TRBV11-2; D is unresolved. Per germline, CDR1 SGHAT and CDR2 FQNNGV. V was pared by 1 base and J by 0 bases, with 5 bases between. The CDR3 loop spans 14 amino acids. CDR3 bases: TGTGCCAGCAGCTTAGCACAAAGCACAGATACGCAGTATTTT. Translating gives CASSLAQSTDTQYF.

This CDR3 is CSVAYGVADTQYF. CDR3 DNA sequence: TGCAGCGTTGCGTACGGTGTGGCAGATACGCAGTATTTT. The chain combines TRBV29-1 with TRBJ2-3; no firm D call. From germline, CDR1 is SQVTM and CDR2 ANQGSEA. V was trimmed by 4 bases and J by 4 bases, leaving 12 bases between them. CDR3 length: 13 residues.

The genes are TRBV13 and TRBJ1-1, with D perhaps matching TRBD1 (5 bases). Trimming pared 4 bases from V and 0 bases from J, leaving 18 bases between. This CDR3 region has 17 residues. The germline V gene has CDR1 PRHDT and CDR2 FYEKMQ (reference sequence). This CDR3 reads CASSSKSRGQLNTEAFF. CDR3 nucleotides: TGTGCCAGCAGCTCGAAATCGCGGGGCCAGCTGAACACTGAAGCTTTCTTT.

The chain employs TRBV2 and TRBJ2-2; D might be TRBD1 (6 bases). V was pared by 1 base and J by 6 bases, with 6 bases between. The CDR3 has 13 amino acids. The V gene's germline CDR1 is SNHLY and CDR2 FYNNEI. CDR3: CASSEEGAGELFF. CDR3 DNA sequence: TGTGCCAGCAGTGAAGAGGGGGCCGGGGAGCTGTTTTTT.

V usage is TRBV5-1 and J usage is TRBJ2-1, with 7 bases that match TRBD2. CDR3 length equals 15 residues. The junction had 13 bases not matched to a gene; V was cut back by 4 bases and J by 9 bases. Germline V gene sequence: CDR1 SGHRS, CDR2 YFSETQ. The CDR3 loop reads CASSKTGTKALEQFF. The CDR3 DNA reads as TGCGCCAGCAGCAAAACCGGGACTAAAGCACTTGAGCAGTTCTTC.

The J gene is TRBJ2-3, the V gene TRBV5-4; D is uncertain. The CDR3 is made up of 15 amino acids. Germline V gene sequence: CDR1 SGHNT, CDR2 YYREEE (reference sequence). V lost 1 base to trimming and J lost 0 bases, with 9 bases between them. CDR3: CASSLSLRSTDTQYF. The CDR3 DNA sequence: TGTGCCAGCAGCTTGTCGCTTCGGAGCACAGATACGCAGTATTTT.

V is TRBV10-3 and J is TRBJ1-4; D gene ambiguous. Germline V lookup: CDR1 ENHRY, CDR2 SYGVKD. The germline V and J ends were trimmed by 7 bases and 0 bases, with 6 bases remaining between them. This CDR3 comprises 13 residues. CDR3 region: CAITRATNEKLFF. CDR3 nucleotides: TGTGCCATCACTCGGGCAACTAATGAAAAACTGTTTTTT.

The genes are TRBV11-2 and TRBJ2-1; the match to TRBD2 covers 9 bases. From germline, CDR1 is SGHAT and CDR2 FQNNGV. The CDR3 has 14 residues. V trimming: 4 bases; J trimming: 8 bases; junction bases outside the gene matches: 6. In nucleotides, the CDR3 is TGTGCCAGCAGCTCCGGGACTAGCATATATGAGCAGTTCTTC. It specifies CASSSGTSIYEQFF.

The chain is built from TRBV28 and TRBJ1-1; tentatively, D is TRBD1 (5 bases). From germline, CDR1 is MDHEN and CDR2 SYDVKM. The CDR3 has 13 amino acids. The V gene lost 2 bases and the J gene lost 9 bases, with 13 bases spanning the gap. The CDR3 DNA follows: TGTGCCAGCAGTTTAACGGGGGTTTCTAAAGCTTTCTTT. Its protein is CASSLTGVSKAFF.

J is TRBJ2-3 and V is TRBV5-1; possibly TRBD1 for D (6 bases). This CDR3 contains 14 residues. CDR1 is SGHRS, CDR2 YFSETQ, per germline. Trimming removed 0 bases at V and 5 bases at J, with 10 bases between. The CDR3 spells CASSLGTAEDTQYF. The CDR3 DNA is TGCGCCAGCAGCTTGGGGACAGCGGAAGATACGCAGTATTTT.

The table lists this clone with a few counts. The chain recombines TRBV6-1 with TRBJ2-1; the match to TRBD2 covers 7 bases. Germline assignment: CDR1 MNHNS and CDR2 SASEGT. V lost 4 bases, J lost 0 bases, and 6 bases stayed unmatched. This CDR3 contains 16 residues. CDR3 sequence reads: CASSGAGVGSYNEQFF. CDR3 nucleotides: TGTGCCAGCAGTGGGGCGGGGGTTGGCTCCTACAATGAGCAGTTCTTC.

The CDR3 protein is CASSEEGAAPYEQYF. In DNA, the CDR3 is TGTGCCAGCAGCGAGGAGGGGGCGGCCCCCTACGAGCAGTACTTC. The chain uses TRBV9 and TRBJ2-7; tentative D call: TRBD1 (7 bases). CDR3 size: 15 residues. V lost 3 bases and J lost 2, with 15 bases in between. In germline, CDR1 is SGDLS, CDR2 YYNGEE.

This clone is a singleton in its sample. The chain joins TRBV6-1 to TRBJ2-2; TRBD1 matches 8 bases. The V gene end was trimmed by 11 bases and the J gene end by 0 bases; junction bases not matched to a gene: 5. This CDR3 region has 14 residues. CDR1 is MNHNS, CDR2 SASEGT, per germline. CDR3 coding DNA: TGTGCCGGACGGACAGGGCCGAACACCGGGGAGCTGTTTTTT. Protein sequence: CAGRTGPNTGELFF.

Written as DNA, the CDR3 is TGTGCCAGCAACGCGAGGGGACAGTTGGCCACTGAAGCTTTCTTT. Its protein product is CASNARGQLATEAFF. The chain employs TRBV27 and TRBJ1-1, with 7 bases identical to TRBD1. The germline gives CDR1 MNHEY, CDR2 SMNVEV (reference sequence). The length of the CDR3 is 15 residues. Trimming cost V 7 bases and J 4 bases; bases outside gene matches: 12.

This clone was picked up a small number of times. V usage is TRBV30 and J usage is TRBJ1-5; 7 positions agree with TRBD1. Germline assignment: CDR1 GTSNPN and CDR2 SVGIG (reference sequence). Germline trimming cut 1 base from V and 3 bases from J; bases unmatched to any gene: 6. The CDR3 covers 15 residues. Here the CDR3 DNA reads TGTGCCTGGAGTGGCGGACAGGCGAACAATCAGCCCCAGCATTTT. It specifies CAWSGGQANNQPQHF.

The CDR3 here is CASSYSIVESKAFF. The CDR3 DNA reads as TGTGCCAGCAGTTACTCGATCGTGGAGAGCAAAGCTTTCTTT. The chain employs TRBV6-5 and TRBJ1-1; D is undetermined. Germline loops: CDR1 MNHEY, CDR2 SVGAGI. CDR3 length equals 14 residues. The V end was cut by 0 bases, the J end by 9 bases, with 14 bases between.

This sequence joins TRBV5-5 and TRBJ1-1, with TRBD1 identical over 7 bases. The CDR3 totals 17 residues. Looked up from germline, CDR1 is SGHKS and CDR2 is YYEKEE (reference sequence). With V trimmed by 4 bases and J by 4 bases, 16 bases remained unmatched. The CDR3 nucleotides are TGTGCCAGCAGCCTATACCTGATAGACAGGGTAGTCACTGAAGCTTTCTTT. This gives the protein CASSLYLIDRVVTEAFF.

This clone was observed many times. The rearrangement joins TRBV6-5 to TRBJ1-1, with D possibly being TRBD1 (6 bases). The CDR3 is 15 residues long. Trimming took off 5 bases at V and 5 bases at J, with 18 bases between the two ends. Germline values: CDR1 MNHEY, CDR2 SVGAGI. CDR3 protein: CASSPRTGWRTEAFF. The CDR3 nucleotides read TGTGCCAGCAGTCCCAGAACAGGGTGGAGAACTGAAGCTTTCTTT.

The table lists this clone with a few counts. CDR3 sequence (DNA): TGCGCCAGCAGCTTGGGAGGGCCCGATATCACCTTC. Encoded protein: CASSLGGPDITF. J is TRBJ1-2 and V is TRBV5-1; D ambiguous. V lost 0 bases and J 13 bases, leaving 13 bases between the germline ends. This CDR3 spans 12 amino acids. The germline V gene encodes CDR1 SGHRS and CDR2 YFSETQ. Drawing the rest from reference TRBV5-1 and TRBJ1-2, the complete variable domain is KAGVTQTPRYLIKTRGQQVTLSCSPISGHRSVSWYQQTPGQGLQFLFEYFSETQRNKGNFPGRFSGRQFSNSRSEMNVSTLELGDSALYLCASSLGGPDITFGSGTRLTVV.

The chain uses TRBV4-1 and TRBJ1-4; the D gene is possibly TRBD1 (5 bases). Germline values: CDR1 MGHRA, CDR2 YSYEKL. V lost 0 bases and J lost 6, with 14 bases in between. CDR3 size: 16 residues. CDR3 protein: CASSQENRQQYEKLFF. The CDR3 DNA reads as TGCGCCAGCAGCCAAGAGAACCGACAGCAATATGAAAAACTGTTTTTT.

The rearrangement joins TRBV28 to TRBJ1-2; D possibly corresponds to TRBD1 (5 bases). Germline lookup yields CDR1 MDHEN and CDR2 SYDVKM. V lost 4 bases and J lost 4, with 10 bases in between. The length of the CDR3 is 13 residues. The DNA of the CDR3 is TGTGCCAGCAGTTCTCAAAGGGGCTATGGCTACACCTTC. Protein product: CASSSQRGYGYTF.

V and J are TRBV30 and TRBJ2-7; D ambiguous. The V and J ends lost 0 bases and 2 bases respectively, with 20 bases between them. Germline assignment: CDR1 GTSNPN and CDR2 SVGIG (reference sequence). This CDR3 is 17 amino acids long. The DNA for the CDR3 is TGTGCCTGGAGTGTACCCCTCCCCACCGTTTCTACCTACGAGCAGTACTTC. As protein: CAWSVPLPTVSTYEQYF.

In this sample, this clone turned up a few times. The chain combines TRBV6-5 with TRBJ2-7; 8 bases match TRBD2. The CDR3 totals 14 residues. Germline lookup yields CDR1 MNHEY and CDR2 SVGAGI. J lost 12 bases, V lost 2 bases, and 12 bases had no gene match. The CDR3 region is CASSYRGLAGESYF. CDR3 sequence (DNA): TGTGCCAGCAGTTACAGAGGACTAGCTGGTGAGTCGTACTTC.

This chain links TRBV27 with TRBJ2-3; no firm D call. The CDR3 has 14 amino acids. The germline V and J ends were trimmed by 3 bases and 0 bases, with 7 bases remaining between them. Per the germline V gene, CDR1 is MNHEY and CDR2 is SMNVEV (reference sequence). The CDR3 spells CASSLLASTDTQYF. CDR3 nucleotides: TGTGCCAGCAGTTTGCTGGCTAGCACAGATACGCAGTATTTT.

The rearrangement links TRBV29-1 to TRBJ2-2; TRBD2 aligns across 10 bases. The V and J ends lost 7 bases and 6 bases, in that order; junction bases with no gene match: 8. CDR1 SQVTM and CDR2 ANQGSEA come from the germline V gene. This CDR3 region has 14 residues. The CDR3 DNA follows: TGCAGCGGTGTAGCGGGAGGAGGCGCCGGGGAGCTGTTTTTT. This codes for CSGVAGGGAGELFF.

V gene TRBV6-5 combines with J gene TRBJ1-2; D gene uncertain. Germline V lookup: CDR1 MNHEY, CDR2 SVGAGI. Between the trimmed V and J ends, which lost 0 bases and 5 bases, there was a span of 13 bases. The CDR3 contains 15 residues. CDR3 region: CASSYSRGSHYGYTF. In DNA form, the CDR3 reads TGTGCCAGCAGTTACTCGCGAGGGTCCCATTATGGCTACACCTTC.

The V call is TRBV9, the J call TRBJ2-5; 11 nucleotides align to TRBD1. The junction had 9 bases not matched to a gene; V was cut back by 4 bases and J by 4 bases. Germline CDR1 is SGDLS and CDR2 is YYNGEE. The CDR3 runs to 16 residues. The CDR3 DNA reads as TGTGCCAGCAGCCCACGGACAGGGGGCTTTGGAGAGACCCAGTACTTC. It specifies CASSPRTGGFGETQYF.

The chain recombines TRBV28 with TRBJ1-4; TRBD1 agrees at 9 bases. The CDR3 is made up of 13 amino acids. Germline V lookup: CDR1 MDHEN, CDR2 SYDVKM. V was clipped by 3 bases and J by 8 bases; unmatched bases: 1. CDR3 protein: CASSLGQGEKLFF. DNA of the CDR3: TGTGCCAGCAGTTTGGGACAGGGAGAAAAACTGTTTTTT. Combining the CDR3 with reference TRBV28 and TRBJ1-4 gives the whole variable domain DVKVTQSSRYLVKRTGEKVFLECVQDMDHENMFWYRQDPGLGLRLIYFSYDVKMKEKGDIPEGYSVSREKKERFSLILESASTNQTSMYLCASSLGQGEKLFFGSGTQLSVL.

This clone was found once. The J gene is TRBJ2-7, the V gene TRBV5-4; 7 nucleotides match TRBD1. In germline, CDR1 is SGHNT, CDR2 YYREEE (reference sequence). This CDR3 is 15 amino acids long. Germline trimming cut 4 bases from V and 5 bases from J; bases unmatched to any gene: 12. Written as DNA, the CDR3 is TGTGCCAGCAGCCCCCGGACAGGTACCATCGACGAGCAGTACTTC. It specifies CASSPRTGTIDEQYF.